This section outlines one T cell receptor (beta chain) sequence together with its context. One entry per CDR3 protein, called by TCRdb with MiXCR from the RT-PCR reads. The sample contains hundreds of thousands of distinct CDR3 sequences, roughly 10% of which appear only once. Germline V CDR1 and CDR2: SGHNT, YYREEE (reference sequence). The junction had 13 bases not matched to a gene; V was cut back by 3 bases and J by 8 bases. This CDR3 is 15 amino acids long. The entry originates in a study of response to subunit inactivated influenza vaccine. This same sample was also part of a study on T cells expressing NK-cell markers. That work contributes: A 5'RACE template switching approach incorporating UMIs was used to make TCR beta cDNA.

The input for sequencing was PBMCs from blood, taken on the day of vaccination. J is TRBJ1-2 and V is TRBV5-4, with TRBD1 matching 7 bases. The clonotype originates from a man aged 45-60 years who received an inactivated influenza vaccine. CDR3 residues: CASSWDLQGTYGYTF. In DNA form, the CDR3 reads TGTGCCAGCAGCTGGGATCTACAGGGGACGTACGGCTACACCTTC.